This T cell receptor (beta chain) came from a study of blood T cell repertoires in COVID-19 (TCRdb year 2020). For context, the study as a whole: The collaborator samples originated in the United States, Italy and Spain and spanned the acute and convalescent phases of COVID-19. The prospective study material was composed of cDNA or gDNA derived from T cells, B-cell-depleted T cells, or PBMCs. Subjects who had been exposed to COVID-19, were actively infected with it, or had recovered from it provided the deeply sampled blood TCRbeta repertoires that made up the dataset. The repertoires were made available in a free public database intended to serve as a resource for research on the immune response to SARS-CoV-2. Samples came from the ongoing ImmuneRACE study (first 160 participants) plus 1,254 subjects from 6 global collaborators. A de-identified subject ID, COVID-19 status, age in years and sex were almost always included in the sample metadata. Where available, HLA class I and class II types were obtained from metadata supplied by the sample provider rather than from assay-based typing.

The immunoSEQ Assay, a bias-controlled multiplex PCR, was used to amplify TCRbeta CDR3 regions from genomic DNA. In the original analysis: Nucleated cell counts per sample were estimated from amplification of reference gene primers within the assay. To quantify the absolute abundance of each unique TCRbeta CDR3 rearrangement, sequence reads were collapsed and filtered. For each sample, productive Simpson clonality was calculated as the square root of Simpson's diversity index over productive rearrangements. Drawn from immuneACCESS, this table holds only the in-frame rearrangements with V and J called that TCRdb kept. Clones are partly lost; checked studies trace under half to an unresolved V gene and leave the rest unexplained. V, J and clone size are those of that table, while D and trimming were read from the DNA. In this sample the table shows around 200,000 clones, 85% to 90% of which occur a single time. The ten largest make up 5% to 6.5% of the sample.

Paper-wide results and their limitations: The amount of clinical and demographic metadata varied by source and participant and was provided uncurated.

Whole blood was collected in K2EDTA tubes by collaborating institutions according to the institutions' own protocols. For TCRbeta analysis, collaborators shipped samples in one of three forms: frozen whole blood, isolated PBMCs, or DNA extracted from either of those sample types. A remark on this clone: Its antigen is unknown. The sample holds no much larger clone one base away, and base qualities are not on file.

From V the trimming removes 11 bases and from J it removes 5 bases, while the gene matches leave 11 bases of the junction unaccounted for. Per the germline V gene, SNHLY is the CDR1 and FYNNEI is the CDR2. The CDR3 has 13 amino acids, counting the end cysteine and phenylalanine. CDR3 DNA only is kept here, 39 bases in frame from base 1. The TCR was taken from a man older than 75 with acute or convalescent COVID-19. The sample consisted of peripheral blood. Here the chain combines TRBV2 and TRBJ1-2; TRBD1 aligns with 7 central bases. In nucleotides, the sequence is TGTGCCGAAGGGGGCTCCCCCCCTTATGGCTACACCTTC. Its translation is CAEGGSPPYGYTF.